The subject of this entry is one T cell receptor (beta chain). Its antigen is unknown. A 200 ng quantity of DNA, 32,000 or so T cell genomes, went into the sorted-subset replicate PCRs. Generated by immunoSEQ multiplex PCR, the TCRdb table keeps only in-frame clones and is missing some. The profile shows about 2.4 million clones, approximately 90% of them singletons. CDR1 is LNHDA and CDR2 is SQIVND in the germline V gene (reference sequence). The CDR3 length is 13 residues. V was shortened by 5 bases and J by 8 bases, with 10 bases between the two germline ends. The data are from a study of shared clonotypes between healthy human individuals. Study-level findings and limits: Some naive CD4 clonotypes, 4.5% to 5.5%, turned up in common across four donors.

This chain links TRBV19 with TRBJ1-6, with TRBD1 as a possible D gene (6 bases). The sequence derives from a man between 18 and 29 years old in good health. Sample: naive CD4+ T cells sorted from blood. Regarding subset: CD45RA+ positively selected. The DNA of the CDR3 is TGTGCCAGTAGTTCCTCAGGGGATTCACCCCTCCACTTT. Translating it yields CASSSSGDSPLHF.